The 19 T cell receptor beta chains in this list originate from one sample, sequenced in a study of molecular identifiers for immune sequencing clone quantification. TCRdb itself ran the PCR reads through MiXCR, one entry per CDR3 protein. Of approximately 590,000 distinct CDR3 sequences in the sample, over 25% are singletons; the top ten hold 0.78%. Sequenced sample: naive CD8+ T cells from blood, with Jurkat cell RNA spiked in. Subset: FACS-sorted CD8+CD4-CCR7+CD45RA+ naive T cells. The receptors here all came from a human donor in good health. Some libraries in this study had Jurkat cell RNA spiked in.

About this clonotype itself: Just one base apart from a much larger clone, this may be a read error. The chain combines TRBV7-6 with TRBJ2-7; D may be TRBD1 or TRBD2 (6 bases each). This CDR3 comprises 14 residues. Germline assignment: CDR1 SGHVS and CDR2 FNYEAQ. The CDR3: CASSPRGRFYERYF. The CDR3 coding sequence is TGTGCCAGCAGCCCCCGGGGGCGCTTCTACGAGCGGTACTTC.

This clonotype was recorded at least ten times. The V and J genes are TRBV7-8 and TRBJ2-3; the match to TRBD2 covers 7 bases. Germline CDR1 and CDR2: SGHVS and FQNEAQ. CDR3 length equals 14 residues. The junction had 6 bases not matched to a gene; V was cut back by 4 bases and J by 5 bases. This CDR3 is CASSSTGGGDTQYF. DNA for the CDR3: TGTGCCAGCAGCTCGACGGGCGGGGGAGATACGCAGTATTTT.

V gene TRBV20-1 combines with J gene TRBJ2-7, with 7 bases aligning to TRBD2. The CDR3 spans 14 residues. Per the germline V gene, CDR1 is DFQATT and CDR2 is SNEGSKA (reference sequence). V trimming: 3 bases; J trimming: 1 base; junction bases outside the gene matches: 6. This chain's CDR3 is CSARFLAESYEQYF. The CDR3, as DNA: TGCAGTGCTAGGTTTCTAGCGGAATCCTACGAGCAGTACTTC.

Ten or more counts support this clonotype. The chain has TRBV27 and TRBJ2-7; D is perhaps TRBD1 (6 bases). V was trimmed by 9 bases and J by 0 bases, leaving 9 bases between them. This CDR3 comprises 12 residues. Germline lookup yields CDR1 MNHEY and CDR2 SMNVEV (reference sequence). The DNA of the CDR3 is TGTGCCAGTGGACAGCCCTCCTACGAGCAGTACTTC. Protein sequence: CASGQPSYEQYF.

The table lists this clonotype with many counts. The rearrangement joins TRBV12-3 or TRBV12-4 to TRBJ2-3; D remains ambiguous. V lost 6 bases and J lost 2, with 15 bases in between. This CDR3 has 15 residues. CDR3: CASSRDQPYTDTQYF. The CDR3 DNA reads as TGTGCCAGCAGCCGAGACCAACCCTACACAGATACGCAGTATTTT.

This clonotype showed up just once. This chain links TRBV12-3 or TRBV12-4 with TRBJ1-5, with 8 bases lining up with TRBD1. V was pared by 1 base and J by 5 bases, with 7 bases of the junction left unmatched. The CDR3 contains 16 residues. DNA for the CDR3: TGTGCCAGCAGTTTAGTTGACAGGGGAGGCGATCAGCCCCAGCATTTT. Residues: CASSLVDRGGDQPQHF.

This clonotype has at least ten counts. The junction and the germline gene differ at one end; a read error may be behind it. In nucleotides, the CDR3 is TGTGCCAGCAGCTCGGAAGGGTTCTCCGACGAGCAGTACTTC. As protein: CASSSEGFSDEQYF. The chain is built from TRBV7-9 and TRBJ2-7; D is ambiguous. The CDR3 extends over 14 amino acids. CDR1 is SEHNR, CDR2 FQNEAQ, per germline (reference sequence).

There are a few counts of this clonotype. This chain uses TRBV5-1 with TRBJ2-7; 9 nucleotides match TRBD1. After removal of 0 bases from V and 3 bases from J, the junction contained 4 bases not matched to a gene. The CDR3 runs 15 residues. CDR1 SGHRS and CDR2 YFSETQ come from the germline V gene. In DNA form, the CDR3 reads TGCGCCAGCAGCTTGGTGGGACAGGGTCACTACGAGCAGTACTTC. It yields the protein CASSLVGQGHYEQYF.

This clonotype has at least ten counts. The chain is built from TRBV4-3 and TRBJ1-3; D is unclear. CDR3 length: 15 residues. The ends were cut back, 0 bases at V and 6 bases at J, with 12 bases in the middle. Germline CDR1 and CDR2: LGHNA and YSLEER. CDR3 loop: CASSQDSSSLNTIYF. CDR3 sequence (DNA): TGCGCCAGCAGCCAAGATTCCAGTTCCCTAAACACCATATATTTT.

This clonotype was counted between two and nine times. CDR3 coding DNA: TGCAGTGCTAGCCCTAGCGGTCCGTACAATGAGCAGTTCTTC. This translates into CSASPSGPYNEQFF. The chain couples TRBV20-1 to TRBJ2-1; TRBD2 matches 7 bases. V lost 3 bases to trimming and J lost 4 bases; unmatched junction nucleotides: 6. In germline, CDR1 is DFQATT, CDR2 SNEGSKA (reference sequence). This CDR3 has 14 amino acids.

Points on this clonotype: This could be a read error, since a much larger clone is one nucleotide away. This chain links TRBV7-9 with TRBJ1-1; D call uncertain. The germline CDR1 and CDR2 sequences are SEHNR and FQNEAQ (reference sequence). This CDR3 region has 17 residues. The CDR3 is CAGSLAFSGPYDTEAFF. CDR3 in DNA: TGTGCCGGCAGCTTAGCATTTTCCGGGCCCTACGACACTGAAGCTTTCTTT.

This clonotype was observed a handful of times. The chain carries TRBV9 and TRBJ2-2; a weak D match, TRBD1 (6 bases). CDR1 is SGDLS, CDR2 YYNGEE, per germline. Trimming removed 3 bases at V and 3 bases at J, with 9 bases between. CDR3 length: 14 amino acids. CDR3 protein: CASSGGQYTGELFF. Here the CDR3 DNA reads TGTGCCAGCAGCGGTGGACAGTACACCGGGGAGCTGTTTTTT.

This sequence joins TRBV20-1 and TRBJ2-7; a possible D gene is TRBD2 (5 bases). Trimming shortened V by 6 bases and J by 3 bases, and 18 bases separated the two germline ends. The germline V gene encodes CDR1 DFQATT and CDR2 SNEGSKA (reference sequence). The CDR3 sequence is 14 residues long. CDR3 DNA sequence: TGCAGTGCAACCGGGGAGCGGACGGTCTACGAGCAGTACTTC. Translation gives CSATGERTVYEQYF.

This clonotype has more than one count but fewer than ten. The chain has TRBV21-1 and TRBJ1-5; the D segment call TRBD1 is taken from the table without a DNA check. TRBV21-1 is flagged as a pseudogene. The CDR3 is 14 amino acids. CDR3 protein: CASSNRQFNQPQHF. CDR3 bases: TGTGCCAGCAGCAACCGACAGTTCAATCAGCCCCAGCATTTT.

For this clonotype: The germline gene is not matched at one end of the junction; a read error may be the cause. The rearrangement links TRBV6-5 to TRBJ2-3; D is tentatively TRBD1 or TRBD2 (5 bases each). Germline loops: CDR1 MNHEY, CDR2 SVGAGI. CDR3 length equals 13 residues. The CDR3 here is CGSRDRTFVTQYF. For the CDR3, the DNA is TGTGGCAGCAGGGACCGGACCTTTGTTACGCAGTATTTT.

Ten or more counts support this clonotype. V is TRBV6-6 and J is TRBJ1-2; D gene ambiguous. Trimming removed 5 bases at V and 8 bases at J, with 9 bases between. The CDR3 length is 11 residues. The V gene's germline CDR1 is MNHNY and CDR2 SVGAGI (reference sequence). The CDR3 nucleotides are TGTGCCAGCAGTAAACCAGAGGGCTACACCTTC. Protein sequence: CASSKPEGYTF.

This chain links TRBV5-1 with TRBJ1-1; 12 nucleotides line up with TRBD1. Germline lookup yields CDR1 SGHRS and CDR2 YFSETQ. V lost 4 bases and J lost 3; bases outside the gene matches: 10. The CDR3 length is 17 residues. The CDR3, as DNA: TGCGCCAGCAGCCCCGGGGACAGGGGGCGTTTGGACACTGAAGCTTTCTTT. Translated: CASSPGDRGRLDTEAFF.

Only a few counts were recorded for this clonotype. The V gene is TRBV7-8, the J gene TRBJ1-4; TRBD1 might be the D (5 bases). Deletions cut 5 bases from V and 3 bases from J, with 13 bases between. Per germline, CDR1 SGHVS and CDR2 FQNEAQ. The CDR3 totals 15 residues. The CDR3 coding sequence is TGTGCCAGCAGCCCGCGTAGGGGTGCTAATGAAAAACTGTTTTTT. Translating it yields CASSPRRGANEKLFF.

J is TRBJ2-3 and V is TRBV7-9, with TRBD2 matching 8 bases. Germline trimming cut 5 bases from V and 4 bases from J; bases unmatched to any gene: 14. The CDR3 extends over 17 amino acids. Germline V gene sequence: CDR1 SEHNR, CDR2 FQNEAQ (reference sequence). This chain's CDR3 is CASSRGTSGARPDTQYF. In DNA, the CDR3 is TGTGCCAGCAGCCGTGGAACTAGCGGAGCCCGCCCAGATACGCAGTATTTT.